This paragraph reports one T cell receptor (beta chain). This record belongs to a study of blood T cell repertoires in COVID-19. About the research overall: Sites in the United States, Italy and Spain provided acute and convalescent COVID-19 samples. PBMCs, B-cell-depleted T cells, or T cells were the source of the cDNA or gDNA that made up the material.

This CDR3 has 15 amino acids. Looked up from germline, CDR1 is SEHNR and CDR2 is FQNEAQ (reference sequence). V was cut by 5 bases and J by 2 bases, with 14 bases left in between. The authors' processing: Reference gene primer amplification gave nucleated cell count estimates. Sequencing was performed with immunoSEQ multiplex PCR; in TCRdb, only in-frame clones are kept and a portion is missing. The V and J calls and clone size are taken from that table; D and trimming were inferred from the DNA. The sample yields about 280,000 clones, roughly 85% seen once. V usage is TRBV7-9 and J usage is TRBJ2-3; no clear D gene. The receptor's source is a woman aged 45-65 years who had recovered from COVID-19. The sample consisted of peripheral blood. The chain's CDR3 is CASSLQPSVTDTQYF. Here the CDR3 DNA reads TGTGCCAGCAGCCTACAGCCCTCTGTCACAGATACGCAGTATTTT.